This T cell receptor (beta chain) derives from a study of CD8+ T cells in alopecia areata. Extracted RNA was reverse transcribed, and the resulting cDNA served as sequencing template. Data came from immunoSEQ multiplex PCR; TCRdb stores just in-frame clones and leaves some out. The data contain about 30,000 clones, about three fifths of them singletons. V was pared by 3 bases and J by 4 bases, with 5 bases of the junction left unmatched. CDR1 is LGHNA and CDR2 is YNFKEQ in the germline V gene. The CDR3 runs 16 residues. With respect to this clone: Its specificity is not known.

Points from the study as a whole: Patients shared TCRs less clearly than mice did, possibly owing to HLA. Relative to normal scalp, lesional scalp, especially alopecia totalis/universalis, showed higher clonality.

Specimens obtained from alopecia areata patients comprised lesional scalp punch biopsies and peripheral blood. A FACSAria was used to sort CD4+ and CD8+ T cells. These cells came from PBMCs. The sequencing sample was made of NKG2D-high CD8+ T cells sorted from blood. The clonotype originates from a human donor with alopecia areata. The chain couples TRBV4-2 to TRBJ2-7; 14 nucleotides match TRBD2. This CDR3 is CASSHPGTSGSYEQYF. The CDR3 DNA sequence: TGTGCCAGCAGCCATCCGGGGACTAGCGGGAGTTACGAGCAGTACTTC.